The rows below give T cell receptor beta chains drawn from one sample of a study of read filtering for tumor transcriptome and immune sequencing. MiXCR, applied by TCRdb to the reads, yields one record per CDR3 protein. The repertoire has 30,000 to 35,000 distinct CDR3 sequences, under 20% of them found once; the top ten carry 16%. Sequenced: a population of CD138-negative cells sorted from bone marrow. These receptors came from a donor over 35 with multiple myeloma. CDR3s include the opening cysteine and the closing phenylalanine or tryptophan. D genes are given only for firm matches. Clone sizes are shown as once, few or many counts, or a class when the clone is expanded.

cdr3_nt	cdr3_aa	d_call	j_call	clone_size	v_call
TGCGCCAGCAGCCAAGGGGAGTTAGCGTACGAGCAGTACTTC	CASSQGELAYEQYF	NA	TRBJ2-7	many	TRBV4-1
TGTGCCAGCAGCCACTTGGGACAGATCAGCAGTCAAGCTTTCTTT	CASSHLGQISSQAFF	TRBD1	TRBJ1-1	many	TRBV14
TGTGCCAGCAGTTTCCCCCCAGCCCACACAGATACGCAGTATTTT	CASSFPPAHTDTQYF	NA	TRBJ2-3	many	TRBV28
TGTGCCAGCAGTCAAGGGACCGAGGCGGATGAGCAGTTCTTC	CASSQGTEADEQFF	NA	TRBJ2-1	many	TRBV6-6
TGTGCCAGCCTACCTAGCGGGGGGCTGGATACGCAGTATTTT	CASLPSGGLDTQYF	TRBD2	TRBJ2-3	many	TRBV27
TGCGCCAGCAGCCCAGGAGGCCCAGGGGGCAACTATGGCTACACCTTC	CASSPGGPGGNYGYTF	TRBD1	TRBJ1-2	few	TRBV5-1
TGTGCCAGCAGTGTTCAGGGAGATACGCAGTATTTT	CASSVQGDTQYF	NA	TRBJ2-3	few	TRBV6-1
TGTGCCAGCAGCCTGTCCCACGAGCAGTACTTC	CASSLSHEQYF	NA	TRBJ2-7	medium-sized	TRBV28
TGTGCCAGCAGCCCAGCCGCCGGGTCCCTCTACAATGAGCAGTTCTTC	CASSPAAGSLYNEQFF	NA	TRBJ2-1	few	TRBV7-9
TGCGCCAGCAGCTTAGTAGCGGACCGAGGCAATGAGCAGTTCTTC	CASSLVADRGNEQFF	NA	TRBJ2-1	many	TRBV5-1
TGTGCCAGTAGTATCCCCTCAGCGGGAGTTGACGAGCAGTACTTC	CASSIPSAGVDEQYF	TRBD2	TRBJ2-7	many	TRBV19
TGCAGCGTAGCTGGACTAGCCATCACAGATACGCAGTATTTT	CSVAGLAITDTQYF	TRBD2	TRBJ2-3	many	TRBV29-1